Reported below is one T cell receptor (beta chain). What it binds is not known. The germline V gene has CDR1 PRHDT and CDR2 FYEKMQ (reference sequence). The CDR3 sequence is 15 residues long. Trimming pared 5 bases from V and 0 bases from J, leaving 13 bases between. This specimen belongs to a study of shared clonotypes between healthy human individuals. Study context: Samples came from two female and a few male donors aged 18 to 49. Study-level findings and limits: Clonotypes shared by all four donors outscored non-shared clonotypes in generation probability.

The data were produced by immunoSEQ multiplex PCR, yet TCRdb's version contains in-frame clones alone and is incomplete. The sample contains some 2 million clones, roughly 96% of which appear only once. The receptor's source is a man aged 18-30 years in good health. The J gene is TRBJ1-1, the V gene TRBV13, with D maybe TRBD1 (5 bases). Material for sequencing was naive CD4+ T cells sorted from blood. Subset here: CD45RA+ positively selected. CDR3 region: CASSVRQNLNTEAFF. The DNA of the CDR3 is TGTGCCAGCAGCGTCCGACAGAACCTGAACACTGAAGCTTTCTTT.